This T cell receptor beta chain originates from a study of blood T cell repertoires in COVID-19. Study at large: There were acute and convalescent COVID-19 samples, and they came from the United States, Italy and Spain. Sample material is recorded as cDNA or gDNA derived from T cells, B-cell-depleted T cells, or PBMCs.

The J segment lost 6 bases and the V segment lost 2 bases, leaving 9 bases of the junction unmatched. This CDR3 is 15 amino acids long. CDR1 SGHNT and CDR2 YYREEE come from the germline V gene (reference sequence). Per the study methods: For nucleated cells, counts were estimated from reference gene primer amplification. Generated by immunoSEQ multiplex PCR, the TCRdb table keeps only in-frame clones and is missing some. The V and J calls and the clone size are those of that table, but D and trimming were determined from the DNA. Of more than 50,000 clones listed, nearly 90% are singletons. The V call is TRBV5-4, the J call TRBJ2-3; 7 bases are shared with TRBD2. The TCR comes from a man aged 60 to 75 with active COVID-19. The sequencing input was peripheral blood. CDR3 sequence reads: CASSFKRGAQDTQYF. The CDR3 nucleotides read TGTGCCAGCAGCTTTAAGCGGGGAGCACAGGATACGCAGTATTTT. Full variable domain (remainder filled in from reference TRBV5-4 and TRBJ2-3): ETGVTQSPTHLIKTRGQQVTLRCSSQSGHNTVSWYQQALGQGPQFIFQYYREEENGRGNFPPRFSGLQFPNYSSELNVNALELDDSALYLCASSFKRGAQDTQYFGPGTRLTVL.